This TCR beta chain came from a study of T cells in Graves' hyperthyroidism and ophthalmopathy. Study results and caveats: Ophthalmopathy, as predicted by the model, came a median 6.5 months after the prediction.

RNA transcripts provided the source from which TCR beta CDR3 regions were amplified. RT-PCR in the first round (using the HTBI primer set) targeted the TCR CDR3. Each CDR3 protein is one row after TCRdb ran MiXCR on the multiplex PCR reads. The data contain a few hundred thousand distinct CDR3 sequences, more than 12% of them singletons. This clonotype was counted at least ten times. Its antigen remains unknown. Looked up from germline, CDR1 is SGHRS and CDR2 is YFSETQ. This CDR3 has 16 amino acids. V lost 4 bases and J lost 5; bases outside the gene matches: 14. Patients between 18 and 65 years old had hyperthyroidism, newly diagnosed and lasting under 2 months. Patients were excluded for uncontrolled infection, other autoimmune disease, pregnancy or lactation. Diagnoses rested on clinical symptoms, serum thyroxine and TRAb, thyroid ultrasound and orbital computed tomography.

The clonotype comes from a woman between 40 and 55 years old with Graves' hyperthyroidism that later progressed to Graves' ophthalmopathy. The sequencing input was blood. V is TRBV5-1 and J is TRBJ2-7, with 8 bases aligning to TRBD2. The CDR3 loop reads CASSVAGAGVGDEQYF. CDR3 nucleotide sequence: TGCGCCAGCAGCGTCGCAGGAGCGGGAGTGGGCGACGAGCAGTACTTC.